This T cell receptor beta chain was recorded in a study of post-analysis software for immune sequencing data. Study as a whole: Both relapsing-remitting and secondary progressive multiple sclerosis featured among the disease courses, as did progressive-relapsing multiple sclerosis.

Study-level findings and limits: Relative to controls, patients with multiple sclerosis showed significantly lower normalized Chao1 diversity. Samples from a shared batch, those prepared together, strongly co-clustered by F measure.

As to this clonotype: The antigen is undetermined.

Researchers reported that TCR beta cDNA libraries carried unique molecular identifiers. Input of roughly 0.95 to 11 million T cells yielded 400,000 to 550,000 cDNA molecules. TCRdb analysed the PCR reads with MiXCR anew, one entry per CDR3 protein. The repertoire consists of 450,000 or so distinct CDR3 sequences, with around 40% occurring once and the leading ten covering about 12%. Sequenced: blood. This TCR was sampled from a girl aged 5-17 years with multiple sclerosis.

CDR3 amino acids: CSASRADEQYF. CDR3 bases: TGCAGTGCTAGCAGGGCGGACGAGCAGTACTTC. The V and J genes are TRBV20-1 and TRBJ2-5; weak D call: TRBD1 (5 bases). The better agreement between TRBJ2-7 and the DNA end casts doubt on the J call. The CDR3 loop spans 11 amino acids. CDR1 and CDR2 from the germline V gene are DFQATT and SNEGSKA (reference sequence).